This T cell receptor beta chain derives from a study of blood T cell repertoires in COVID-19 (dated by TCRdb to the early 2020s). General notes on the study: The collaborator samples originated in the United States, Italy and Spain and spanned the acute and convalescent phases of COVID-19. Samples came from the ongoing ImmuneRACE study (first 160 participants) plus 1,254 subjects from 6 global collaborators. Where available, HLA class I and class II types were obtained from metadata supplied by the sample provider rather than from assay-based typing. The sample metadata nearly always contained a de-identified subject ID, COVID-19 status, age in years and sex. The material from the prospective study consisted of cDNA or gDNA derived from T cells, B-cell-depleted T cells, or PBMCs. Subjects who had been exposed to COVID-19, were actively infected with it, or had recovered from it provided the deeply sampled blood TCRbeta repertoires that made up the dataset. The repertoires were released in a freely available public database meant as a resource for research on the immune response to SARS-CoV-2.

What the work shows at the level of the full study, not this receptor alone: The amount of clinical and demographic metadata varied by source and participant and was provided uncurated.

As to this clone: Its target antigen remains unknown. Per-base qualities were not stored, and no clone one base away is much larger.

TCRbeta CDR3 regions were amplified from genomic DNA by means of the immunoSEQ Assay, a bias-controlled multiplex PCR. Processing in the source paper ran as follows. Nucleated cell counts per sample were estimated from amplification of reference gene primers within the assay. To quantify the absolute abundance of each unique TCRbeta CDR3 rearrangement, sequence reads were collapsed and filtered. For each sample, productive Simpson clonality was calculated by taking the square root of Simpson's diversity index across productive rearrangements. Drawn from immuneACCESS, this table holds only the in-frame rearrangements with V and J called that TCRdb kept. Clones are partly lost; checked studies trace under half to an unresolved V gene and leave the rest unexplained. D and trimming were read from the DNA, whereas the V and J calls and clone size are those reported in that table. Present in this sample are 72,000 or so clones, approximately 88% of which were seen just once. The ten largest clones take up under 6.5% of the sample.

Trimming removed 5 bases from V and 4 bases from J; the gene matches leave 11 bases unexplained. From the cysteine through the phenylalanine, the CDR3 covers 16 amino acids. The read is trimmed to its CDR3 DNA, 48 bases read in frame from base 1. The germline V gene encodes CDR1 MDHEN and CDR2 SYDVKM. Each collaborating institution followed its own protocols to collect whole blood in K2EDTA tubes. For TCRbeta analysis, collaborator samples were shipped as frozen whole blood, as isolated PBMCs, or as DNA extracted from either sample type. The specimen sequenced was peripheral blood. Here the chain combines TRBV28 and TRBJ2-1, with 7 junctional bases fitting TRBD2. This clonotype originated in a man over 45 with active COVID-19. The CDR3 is CASSDLRAGGYNEQFF. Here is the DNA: TGTGCCAGCAGTGATCTCCGGGCCGGGGGGTACAATGAGCAGTTCTTC.